The source of this TCR beta chain is a study of tumor and adjacent non-tumor tissue in lung cancer. A modified ARM-PCR protocol with three rounds of nested PCR amplified TCRbeta. TCRdb re-analysed the multiplex PCR reads in MiXCR, keeping a single row per CDR3 protein. The repertoire includes 120,000 or so distinct CDR3 sequences, about 66% of them detected once, and more than 10% sits in the top ten. This sample's RNA came from whole unsorted tissue. By sample share, this clonotype is medium-sized. The origin of this receptor is a man aged 30 to 39 with non-small cell lung cancer. Specimen: lung tumor tissue.

The DNA of the CDR3 is TGTGCCAGCAGTTTCTACGTCGGTGGGGAGCAGTACTTC. Protein sequence: CASSFYVGGEQYF. J is TRBJ2-7 and V is TRBV12-3 or TRBV12-4; D unclear. The CDR3 length is 13 residues. Between the trimmed V and J ends, which lost 3 bases and 7 bases, there was a span of 13 bases.